This T cell receptor (beta chain) was obtained from a study of T-cell reconstitution after alpha-beta-depleted transplantation in children (dated by TCRdb to 2015 to 2016). Background for the entire study: The study quantitatively tracked T-cell immune reconstitution after TCRalphabeta/CD19-depleted allogeneic hematopoietic cell transplantation in children using TCR repertoire profiling.

The receptor library was made with PCR. TCRdb shows the sequencer as Illumina HiSeq 2500. TCR libraries were prepared with molecular barcoding, using unique molecular identifiers to normalize TCRbeta repertoire quantification. TCRdb trimmed the raw reads at Q25, called clones with MiXCR and kept productive beta chains. CDR3 protein sequences are deduplicated, and each keeps its most common genes and DNA. The sample yields a few hundred thousand distinct CDR3 sequences; around 9.9% were counted once. The biggest ten clones account for about 5% of the sample. CDR3 length: 14 amino acids, cysteine to phenylalanine. Only the CDR3 part of the read is kept: 42 bases, read in frame from the first base. Trimming removed 4 bases from V and 6 bases from J; the gene matches leave 6 bases unexplained. This clonotype has more than one count but fewer than ten. This clone's antigen is unknown. No much larger clone is present one base from it, and per-base qualities are unavailable.

The input for sequencing was PBMCs from the stem cell graft donor, taken from the stem cell graft. The chain employs TRBV12-3 or TRBV12-4 and TRBJ2-7, with TRBD1 matching 10 junction bases. The sequence was collected from a human donor who donated a stem cell graft to a child with acute myeloid leukemia. Here is the DNA: TGTGCCAGCAGTTGGGGACAGGGGCCGAGCGAGCAGTACTTC. Translated, it gives CASSWGQGPSEQYF.